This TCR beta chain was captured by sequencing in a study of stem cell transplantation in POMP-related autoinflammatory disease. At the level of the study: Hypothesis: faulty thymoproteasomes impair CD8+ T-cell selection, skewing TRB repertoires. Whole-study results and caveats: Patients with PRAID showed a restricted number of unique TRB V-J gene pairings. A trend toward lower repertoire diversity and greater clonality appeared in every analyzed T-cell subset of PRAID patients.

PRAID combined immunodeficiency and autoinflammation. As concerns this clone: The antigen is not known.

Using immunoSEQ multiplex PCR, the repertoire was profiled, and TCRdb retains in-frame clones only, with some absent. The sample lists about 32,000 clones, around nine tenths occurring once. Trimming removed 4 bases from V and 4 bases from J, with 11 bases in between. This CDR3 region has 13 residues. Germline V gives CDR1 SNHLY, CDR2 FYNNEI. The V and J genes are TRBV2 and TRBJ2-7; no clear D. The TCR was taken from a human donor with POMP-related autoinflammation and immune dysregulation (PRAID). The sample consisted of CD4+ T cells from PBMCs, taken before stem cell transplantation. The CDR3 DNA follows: TGTGCCAGCAGTGTAGTTGACGCGTACGAGCAGTACTTC. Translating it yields CASSVVDAYEQYF. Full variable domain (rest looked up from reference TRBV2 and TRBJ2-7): EPEVTQTPSHQVTQMGQEVILRCVPISNHLYFYWYRQILGQKVEFLVSFYNNEISEKSEIFDDQFSVERPDGSNFTLKIRSTKLEDSAMYFCASSVVDAYEQYFGPGTRLTVT.